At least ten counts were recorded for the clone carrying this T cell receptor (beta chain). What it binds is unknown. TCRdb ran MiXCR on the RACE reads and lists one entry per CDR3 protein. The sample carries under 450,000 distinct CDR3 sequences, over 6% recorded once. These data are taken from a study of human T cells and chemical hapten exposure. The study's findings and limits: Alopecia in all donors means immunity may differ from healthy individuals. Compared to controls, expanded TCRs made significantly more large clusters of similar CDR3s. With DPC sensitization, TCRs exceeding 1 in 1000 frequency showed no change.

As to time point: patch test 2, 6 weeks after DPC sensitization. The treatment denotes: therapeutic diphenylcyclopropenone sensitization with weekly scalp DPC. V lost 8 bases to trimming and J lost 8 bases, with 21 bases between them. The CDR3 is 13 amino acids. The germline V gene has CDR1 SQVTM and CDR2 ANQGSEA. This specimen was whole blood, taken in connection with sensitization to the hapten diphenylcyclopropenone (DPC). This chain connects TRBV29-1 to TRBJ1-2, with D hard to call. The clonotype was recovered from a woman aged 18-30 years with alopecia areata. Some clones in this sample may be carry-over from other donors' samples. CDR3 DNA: TGCAGCTCTGAGGTCGGGAGCCTGGGGGGCTACACCTTC. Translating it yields CSSEVGSLGGYTF.